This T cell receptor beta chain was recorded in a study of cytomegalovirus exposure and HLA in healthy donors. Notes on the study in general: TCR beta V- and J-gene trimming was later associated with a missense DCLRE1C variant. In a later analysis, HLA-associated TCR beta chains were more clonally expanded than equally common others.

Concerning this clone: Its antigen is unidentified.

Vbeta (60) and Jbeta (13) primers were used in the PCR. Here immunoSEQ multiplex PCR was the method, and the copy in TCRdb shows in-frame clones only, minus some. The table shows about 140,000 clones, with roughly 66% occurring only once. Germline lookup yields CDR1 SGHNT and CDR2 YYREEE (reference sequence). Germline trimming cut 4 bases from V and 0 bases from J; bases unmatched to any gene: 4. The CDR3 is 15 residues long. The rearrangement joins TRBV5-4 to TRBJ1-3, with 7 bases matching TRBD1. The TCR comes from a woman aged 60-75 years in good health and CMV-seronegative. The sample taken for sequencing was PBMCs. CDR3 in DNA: TGTGCCAGCAGCGTCGCAGGGGGCTCTGGAAACACCATATATTTT. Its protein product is CASSVAGGSGNTIYF.